Included here is one T cell receptor beta chain sequence, with context. One junction end does not reproduce the germline sequence, and a read error may be involved. Residents of about two dozen US areas, aged about 18 to 95 years, made up the participants. The sample is drawn from a study of blood T cell repertoires in COVID-19. Study information: Specimens from acute and convalescent COVID-19 originated in the United States, Italy and Spain.

Produced via immunoSEQ multiplex PCR; TCRdb's table is partial and in-frame only. The sample holds under 350,000 clones, roughly 85% seen once. The CDR3 runs to 12 residues. This receptor was obtained from a woman aged 35 to 49 with acute COVID-19. The J gene is TRBJ1-4, the V gene TRBV12-3 or TRBV12-4, with 9 bases matching TRBD1. Sequences were obtained from PBMCs or T cells enriched from blood (not recorded which). The CDR3 nucleotides are TGTGCCAGCAGCTCTACACCCCGGGACAGGGTTTTT. Its translation is CASSSTPRDRVF.